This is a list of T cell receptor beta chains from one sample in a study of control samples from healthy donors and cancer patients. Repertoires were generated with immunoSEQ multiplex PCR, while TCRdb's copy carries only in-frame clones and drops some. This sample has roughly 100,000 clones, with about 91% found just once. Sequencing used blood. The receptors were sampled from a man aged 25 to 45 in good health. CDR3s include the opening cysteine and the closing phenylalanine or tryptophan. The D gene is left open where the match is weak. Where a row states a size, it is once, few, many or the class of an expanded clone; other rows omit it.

TGTGCCAGCAGTGTCCTACAGGGGGCTGAAGCTTTCTTT | CASSVLQGAEAFF | TRBJ1-1 | NA | TRBD1 | TRBV2
TGCGCCAGCAGCCAGTTGAGTAATGAAAAACTGTTTTTT | CASSQLSNEKLFF | TRBJ1-4 | NA | NA | TRBV4-3
TGTGCCACCAGTGCCCCGGGACTAGCGGGAAGAAACGAGCAGTACTTC | CATSAPGLAGRNEQYF | TRBJ2-7 | NA | TRBD2 | TRBV24-1
TGTGCCAGCAGCGAAGGGGGTAGGACTGAAGCTTTCTTT | CASSEGGRTEAFF | TRBJ1-1 | NA | NA | TRBV9
TGTGCCAGCAGCCCGGATTACGGGGATAGCCAGCCCCAGCATTTT | CASSPDYGDSQPQHF | TRBJ1-5 | NA | NA | TRBV7-9
TGTGCCAGCAGCTTAGAATTGGGGAGGGCAACTGAGCAGTTCTTC | CASSLELGRATEQFF | TRBJ2-1 | NA | TRBD2 | TRBV13
TGTGCCAGCAGTACGGGACAGGGGGGGGACTATGGCTACACCTTC | CASSTGQGGDYGYTF | TRBJ1-2 | NA | TRBD1 | TRBV27
TGTGCCAGCAGTTACGGTGGGGGAGGGTACGAGCAGTACTTC | CASSYGGGGYEQYF | TRBJ2-7 | NA | TRBD2 | TRBV6-5
TGCGCCAGCAGCCTGGCCCCTTATAATCGGGGCTCTGGAAACACCATATATTTT | CASSLAPYNRGSGNTIYF | TRBJ1-3 | few | NA | TRBV5-1
TGTGCCACCAGTGATTCGGACAGCAGCAATGAGCAGTTCTTC | CATSDSDSSNEQFF | TRBJ2-1 | once | NA | TRBV24-1
TGTGCCAGCAGCTTAGGTGGGAAGACCCAGTACTTC | CASSLGGKTQYF | TRBJ2-5 | NA | NA | TRBV13
TGTGCCAGCAGCGTAGGCATAACCACCACCACCGGGGAGCTGTTTTTT | CASSVGITTTTGELFF | TRBJ2-2 | NA | NA | TRBV9
TGTGCCAGCAGCGAGATTCGGGATACGCAGTATTTT | CASSEIRDTQYF | TRBJ2-3 | NA | NA | TRBV9
TGTGCCAGCAGCCATGGGACGGACTCCTACGAGCAGTACTTC | CASSHGTDSYEQYF | TRBJ2-7 | NA | NA | TRBV27
TGTGCCAGCCTTAGTCGACAGGGTGGAGAGACCCAGTACTTC | CASLSRQGGETQYF | TRBJ2-5 | NA | TRBD1 | TRBV27
TGTGCCAGCAGTGAAGTGGCGGGGAGCGGTAATACGCAGTATTTT | CASSEVAGSGNTQYF | TRBJ2-3 | NA | NA | TRBV6-1
TGTGCCAGTATGAACAGACCTAATGAAAAACTGTTTTTT | CASMNRPNEKLFF | TRBJ1-4 | NA | NA | TRBV19
TGTGCCAGCAGCTTCTTCGGGACAGATACGCAGTATTTT | CASSFFGTDTQYF | TRBJ2-3 | NA | NA | TRBV11-2
TGCGCCAGCAGCGATGAACGGCGGGTGGCCCCCGGGGAGCTGTTTTTT | CASSDERRVAPGELFF | TRBJ2-2 | NA | NA | TRBV5-1
TGTGCCAGCAGCTTGGGCGGAGCCGGTGGGCAGTTCTTC | CASSLGGAGGQFF | TRBJ2-1 | few | NA | TRBV5-4
TGTGCCAGCAGCTTCCACCGGCGGGGCAACTCCTATAATTCACCCCTCCACTTT | CASSFHRRGNSYNSPLHF | TRBJ1-6 | once | NA | TRBV7-7
TGCGCCAGCAGCCAAGATAAGTTCAGGGACAGGGGGACTCACGAGCAGTACTTC | CASSQDKFRDRGTHEQYF | TRBJ2-7 | NA | TRBD1 | TRBV4-1
TGCGCCAGCAGCTTGGACAGGGGAAATGGCTACACCTTC | CASSLDRGNGYTF | TRBJ1-2 | NA | TRBD1 | TRBV5-1
TGTGCCAGCAGCCCTCCGGACAGGGGGTACGAGCAGTACTTC | CASSPPDRGYEQYF | TRBJ2-7 | NA | TRBD1 | TRBV7-9
TGTGCCAGTACCCTGACAGGGGGCTCTGGAAACACCATATATTTT | CASTLTGGSGNTIYF | TRBJ1-3 | NA | TRBD1 | TRBV19
TGTGCCAGCAGTTTATCGGTCAGCTCTGGAAACACCATATATTTT | CASSLSVSSGNTIYF | TRBJ1-3 | NA | NA | TRBV28
TGTGCCTGCCGGACGTGGGAGACCCAGTACTTC | CACRTWETQYF | TRBJ2-5 | NA | NA | TRBV30
TGCGCCAGCAGCTTGGTCGGAGGTACCCCGGGACAGGGGGGAGAGACCCAGTACTTC | CASSLVGGTPGQGGETQYF | TRBJ2-5 | NA | TRBD1 | TRBV5-1
TGTGCCACCAGCAGAGATATCGTAGGGACGGTCGACTATGGCTACACCTTC | CATSRDIVGTVDYGYTF | TRBJ1-2 | NA | NA | TRBV15
TGTGCCAGCAGCTCCACCGGGACTAGCGGGGAGACCCAGTACTTC | CASSSTGTSGETQYF | TRBJ2-5 | once | TRBD2 | TRBV11-2
TGTGCCAGCAGCCAGTTGGCCGGGGAGACCCAGTACTTC | CASSQLAGETQYF | TRBJ2-5 | NA | NA | TRBV7-3
TGTGCCAGCAGCCAAGATCCCGGACTAGGGTACGAGCAGTACTTC | CASSQDPGLGYEQYF | TRBJ2-7 | NA | TRBD2 | TRBV3-1/TRBV3-2
TGTGCCAGCAGCTACCCGGGGGGTGAAGCTTTCTTT | CASSYPGGEAFF | TRBJ1-1 | NA | NA | TRBV7-3
TGCGCCAGCAGCCTAGACAGGGGAGGAATCTATGGCTACACCTTC | CASSLDRGGIYGYTF | TRBJ1-2 | NA | TRBD1 | TRBV5-1
TGTGCCAGCAGTATACTTAGGGAGGGCGAGCAGTACTTC | CASSILREGEQYF | TRBJ2-7 | few | TRBD2 | TRBV12-3/TRBV12-4
TGTGCCAGCAGCTCCCAGTACGAGCAGTACTTC | CASSSQYEQYF | TRBJ2-7 | NA | NA | TRBV5-6
TGCGCCAGCAGCAAGGACATACAAGCTTTCTTT | CASSKDIQAFF | TRBJ1-1 | few | NA | TRBV5-1
TGTGCCAGTCTGGACAGGGGATACTATGGCTACACCTTC | CASLDRGYYGYTF | TRBJ1-2 | few | TRBD1 | TRBV28
TGTGCCAGCAGCTTAGCAGGCCAGAACACTGAAGCTTTCTTT | CASSLAGQNTEAFF | TRBJ1-1 | once | NA | TRBV7-9
TGTGCCAGCAGCGAGACAGGGCGCTCCTACAATGAGCAGTTCTTC | CASSETGRSYNEQFF | TRBJ2-1 | NA | TRBD1 | TRBV9
TGTGCCAGCAGTATACCCGGGTTAGCAGAAACCTACGAGCAGTACTTC | CASSIPGLAETYEQYF | TRBJ2-7 | once | NA | TRBV28
TGTGCCAGCAGTTCCCTCCCGACAGCTGCTAATGAAAAACTGTTTTTT | CASSSLPTAANEKLFF | TRBJ1-4 | NA | NA | TRBV6-2/TRBV6-3
TGCGCCAGCAGCTGGGGCGGCGTGGGTGGCCAAGAGACCCAGTACTTC | CASSWGGVGGQETQYF | TRBJ2-5 | NA | NA | TRBV5-1
TGTGCCAGCAGCCTCTCCGGGACAGGGGGAAACACCATATATTTT | CASSLSGTGGNTIYF | TRBJ1-3 | NA | TRBD1 | TRBV11-3
TGTGCCATCAGCCGTGCAACTAATGAAAAACTGTTTTTT | CAISRATNEKLFF | TRBJ1-4 | NA | NA | TRBV10-3
TGTGCCAGCAGTAGAACCGGGGAGCTGTTTTTT | CASSRTGELFF | TRBJ2-2 | NA | NA | TRBV28
TGTGCCAGCAGTTTAACCGTAGCGGGAGGAGTTTTGGGCACAGATACGCAGTATTTT | CASSLTVAGGVLGTDTQYF | TRBJ2-3 | NA | TRBD2 | TRBV27
TGTGCCAGCAGTTTACAGGGTGGCCCCCACCGGTACTTC | CASSLQGGPHRYF | TRBJ2-7 | NA | NA | TRBV27
TGTGCCAGCGCGCGGGACAGGGAATCCTACGAGCAGTACTTC | CASARDRESYEQYF | TRBJ2-7 | NA | TRBD1 | TRBV18
TGTGCCAGCAGTGTTAGAGTCTACAATGAGCAGTTCTTC | CASSVRVYNEQFF | TRBJ2-1 | NA | NA | TRBV2
TGTGCCAGCAGTTTATCGTCTAACAATGAGCAGTTCTTC | CASSLSSNNEQFF | TRBJ2-1 | NA | NA | TRBV27
TGCAGCGTTGTGTATGGACAGGGGGGGTCTGGCTACACCTTC | CSVVYGQGGSGYTF | TRBJ1-2 | NA | TRBD1 | TRBV29-1
TGTGCCAGCAGTGGACAGATTTACGAGCAGTACTTC | CASSGQIYEQYF | TRBJ2-7 | NA | NA | TRBV12-3/TRBV12-4
TGTGCCAGTAGTACCGGGACAGGGCTCTATGGCTACACCTTC | CASSTGTGLYGYTF | TRBJ1-2 | NA | TRBD1 | TRBV19
TGCAGCGCCTCAAGGACTAGCGGGAGGCATTCCTACGAGCAGTACTTC | CSASRTSGRHSYEQYF | TRBJ2-7 | once | TRBD2 | TRBV29-1
TGTGCCAGCAGTTGGGACAGGGACTACGAGCAGTACTTC | CASSWDRDYEQYF | TRBJ2-7 | NA | TRBD1 | TRBV6-2/TRBV6-3
TGTGCCAGCACCTCAAGACGACAGACCGAAGCTTTCTTT | CASTSRRQTEAFF | TRBJ1-1 | few | NA | TRBV11-3
TGTGCCAGCAGTGACTCGAGGGATAATCGCTACGAGCAGTACTTC | CASSDSRDNRYEQYF | TRBJ2-7 | NA | NA | TRBV6-4
TGCGCCAGCAGCCAAGGGGCGGGACCACAAATCGAGCAGTTCTTC | CASSQGAGPQIEQFF | TRBJ2-1 | NA | NA | TRBV4-1
TGTGCCAGCAGCGGACTAGCGGGAGTATCAAATGAGCAGTTCTTC | CASSGLAGVSNEQFF | TRBJ2-1 | NA | TRBD2 | TRBV6-5